Each of the 23 T cell receptor beta chains below was sequenced from the same sample in a study of molecular identifiers for immune sequencing clone quantification. TCRdb used MiXCR to reprocess the PCR reads, holding one entry per CDR3 protein. The sample includes some 35,000 distinct CDR3 sequences, over 15% of them seen just once. Sequencing used naive CD8+ T cells from blood, with Jurkat cell RNA spiked in. Subset meaning: FACS-sorted CD8+CD4-CCR7+CD45RA+ naive T cells. Receptor source: a human donor in good health. Some libraries in this study had Jurkat cell RNA spiked in.

This clonotype was detected many times. The chain has TRBV20-1 and TRBJ2-1, with 11 bases identical to TRBD2. This CDR3 has 23 amino acids. V lost 1 base, J lost 6 bases, and 29 bases stayed unmatched. Germline V gene sequence: CDR1 DFQATT, CDR2 SNEGSKA (reference sequence). The CDR3 sequence: CSARGPGTSGPLSNPGVFNEQFF. CDR3 nucleotides: TGCAGTGCTAGAGGCCCCGGGACTAGCGGACCACTCTCCAACCCGGGGGTCTTCAATGAGCAGTTCTTC.

On this clonotype: A much larger clone is a single base away; this may be a read error. The rearrangement joins TRBV3-1 to TRBJ2-1; 9 bases agree with TRBD2. Germline values: CDR1 LGHDT, CDR2 YNNKEL (reference sequence). CDR3 length: 16 residues. The DNA of the CDR3 is TGTGCCAGCAGCCAAGATTTGGGACTAGCCTCTTATGAGCAGCTCTTC. Residues: CASSQDLGLASYEQLF.

Concerning this clonotype itself: A much larger clone differs by one base, so this may be a read error. The chain uses TRBV7-9 and TRBJ1-1; D unresolved. This CDR3 is built from 12 residues. Trimming stripped 4 bases from V and 5 bases from J, with 8 bases between. In germline, CDR1 is SEHNR, CDR2 FQNEAQ (reference sequence). The CDR3 reads CASSSWGTEAFF. CDR3 in DNA: TGTGCCAGCAGCTCTTGGGGAACTGAAGCTTTCTTT.

A few counts support this clonotype. The V call is TRBV9, the J call TRBJ2-3, with TRBD1 identical over 9 bases. CDR1 SGDLS and CDR2 YYNGEE come from the germline V gene. This CDR3 is 17 amino acids long. Losses at the gene ends were 3 bases for V and 0 bases for J; bases not matched to a gene: 8. Here the CDR3 reads CASSDPTDRGSTDTQYF. CDR3 DNA: TGTGCCAGCAGCGACCCAACGGACAGGGGAAGCACAGATACGCAGTATTTT.

This clonotype came up many times. The rearrangement joins TRBV27 to TRBJ1-1; D unclear. CDR1 MNHEY and CDR2 SMNVEV come from the germline V gene (reference sequence). V was cut by 6 bases and J by 7 bases, with 12 bases left in between. CDR3 length equals 12 residues. The CDR3 DNA reads TGTGCCAGCAGCAACGGGATGATTGAAGCTTTCTTT. Its translation is CASSNGMIEAFF.

In this sample, this clonotype turned up many times. The chain recombines TRBV3-1 with TRBJ1-1; 7 nucleotides match TRBD1. The CDR3 is 17 residues long. V lost 1 base to trimming and J lost 4 bases; unmatched junction nucleotides: 12. CDR1 is LGHDT and CDR2 is YNNKEL in the germline V gene (reference sequence). CDR3 in amino acids: CASSQGKFGGGITEAFF. The CDR3 DNA reads TGTGCCAGCAGCCAAGGGAAGTTCGGAGGGGGCATCACTGAAGCTTTCTTT.

This clonotype occurred many times. The V gene is TRBV11-2, the J gene TRBJ2-3; the match to TRBD1 covers 7 bases. The CDR3 is 17 amino acids. Unmatched junction bases numbered 8, after V lost 1 base and J lost 1 base. Germline values: CDR1 SGHAT, CDR2 FQNNGV. CDR3 sequence reads: CASSLGVRQGGTDTQYF. CDR3 sequence (DNA): TGTGCCAGCAGCTTAGGTGTTCGACAGGGAGGCACAGATACGCAGTATTTT.

This clonotype was recorded at least ten times. This chain links TRBV12-3 or TRBV12-4 with TRBJ1-4; D is undetermined. V was clipped by 0 bases and J by 3 bases, with 11 bases between them. The CDR3 has 16 amino acids. The DNA of the CDR3 is TGTGCCAGCAGTTTAGCGCTAGTTGATCCTAATGAAAAACTGTTTTTT. Its translation is CASSLALVDPNEKLFF.

This clonotype has a count of ten or more. The V call is TRBV7-2, the J call TRBJ2-7, with 9 positions matching TRBD1. Germline CDR1 is SGHTA and CDR2 is FQGNSA. This CDR3 has 15 residues. J was trimmed by 2 bases and V by 5 bases; bases with no gene match: 7. The CDR3 coding sequence is TGTGCCAGCAGCCCGGACAGGGGTATTGCCTACGAGCAGTACTTC. Encoded protein: CASSPDRGIAYEQYF.

The rearrangement uses TRBV7-6 and TRBJ2-1; 8 bases map to TRBD2. Germline assignment: CDR1 SGHVS and CDR2 FNYEAQ. The CDR3 consists of 15 residues. The ends lost 5 bases at V and 6 bases at J; junction bases unmatched: 9. CDR3 DNA sequence: TGTGCCAGCAGCCCGAGACTAGCGTTCGGCAATGAGCAGTTCTTC. Translated, it gives CASSPRLAFGNEQFF.

This clonotype was observed many times. The genes are TRBV5-8 and TRBJ2-5; 10 positions match TRBD2. Trimming removed 6 bases from V and 1 base from J; junction bases left unmatched: 3. The CDR3 runs to 14 residues. From germline, CDR1 is SGHTS and CDR2 YDEGEE. Here the CDR3 DNA reads TGTGCCAGCAACGTAGCGGGAGGCCAAGAGACCCAGTACTTC. Amino acids: CASNVAGGQETQYF.

This clonotype was observed many times. J is TRBJ2-7 and V is TRBV20-1; possible D gene TRBD1, 6 bases. Trimming took 0 bases from V and 4 from J, leaving 13 bases between them. The CDR3 totals 14 residues. Germline V gene data show CDR1 as DFQATT and CDR2 as SNEGSKA (reference sequence). In nucleotides, the CDR3 is TGCAGTGCTAGAGATGTAGGGCAGGGGTACGAGCAGTACTTC. Protein: CSARDVGQGYEQYF.

This clonotype has more than one count but fewer than ten. The rearrangement joins TRBV12-3 or TRBV12-4 to TRBJ2-3, with D tentatively TRBD1 (6 bases). V lost 3 bases and J 5 bases, leaving 12 bases between the germline ends. The CDR3 covers 14 residues. This chain's CDR3 is CASSLQGWGDTQYF. The CDR3 DNA follows: TGTGCCAGCAGTTTGCAGGGGTGGGGAGATACGCAGTATTTT.

This clonotype was seen many times. The chain joins TRBV20-1 to TRBJ1-5; 8 nucleotides match TRBD1. The J segment lost 4 bases and the V segment lost 1 base, leaving 3 bases of the junction unmatched. The CDR3 spans 14 residues. Germline lookup yields CDR1 DFQATT and CDR2 SNEGSKA (reference sequence). The CDR3 nucleotides read TGCAGTGCTAGAGGGACAGGGCTGAATCAGCCCCAGCATTTT. Amino acid sequence: CSARGTGLNQPQHF.

In its sample, this clonotype was seen many times. The V gene is TRBV28, the J gene TRBJ2-7, with 9 bases that match TRBD1. The CDR3 covers 16 residues. Germline V gives CDR1 MDHEN, CDR2 SYDVKM. After removal of 5 bases from V and 3 bases from J, the junction contained 11 bases not matched to a gene. CDR3 bases: TGTGCCAGCAGTCTTTTGGACAGGGGAAAAGACTACGAGCAGTACTTC. It yields the protein CASSLLDRGKDYEQYF.

This clonotype was seen many times. One end of the junction does not line up with germline, which may come from a read error. This chain joins TRBV2 and TRBJ2-5, with 8 bases matching TRBD2. The CDR3 runs 11 residues. Germline V gene sequence: CDR1 SNHLY, CDR2 FYNNEI. The CDR3: CASSAGGPFHF. Here the CDR3 DNA reads TGTGCCAGCAGTGCGGGGGGGCCTTTCCACTTC.

As for this clonotype: This may arise from a read error, as a much more abundant clone is one base away. The J gene is TRBJ2-3, the V gene TRBV30, with unresolved D. V was cut by 5 bases and J by 1 base, with 16 bases left in between. CDR1 GTSNPN and CDR2 SVGIG come from the germline V gene (reference sequence). The CDR3 length is 15 residues. CDR3 in DNA: TGTGCCTGGGCCATCGTGTCCCCGGGCACAGATACGCAGTATTTT. Translation: CAWAIVSPGTDTQYF. Full variable domain (outside the CDR3, taken from reference TRBV30 and TRBJ2-3): SQTIHQWPATLVQPVGSPLSLECTVEGTSNPNLYWYRQAAGRGLQLLFYSVGIGQISSEVPQNLSASRPQDRQFILSSKKLLLSDSGFYLCAWAIVSPGTDTQYFGPGTRLTVL.

This clonotype was detected ten times or more. V is TRBV6-1 and J is TRBJ2-3; 8 nucleotides align to TRBD1. The germline V gene has CDR1 MNHNS and CDR2 SASEGT. CDR3 size: 18 residues. V shed 2 bases and J 2 bases; nucleotides not matched to a gene: 12. Written as DNA, the CDR3 is TGTGCCAGCAGTGAACACCCTTTTGACAGGGGAGTCACAGATACGCAGTATTTT. The encoded protein is CASSEHPFDRGVTDTQYF.

The sample holds many counts of this clonotype. V is TRBV29-1 and J is TRBJ2-5; TRBD2 matches at 11 bases. Losses at the gene ends were 2 bases for V and 7 bases for J; bases not matched to a gene: 9. Germline assignment: CDR1 SQVTM and CDR2 ANQGSEA. This CDR3 spans 15 amino acids. For the CDR3, the DNA is TGCAGCGTTGAACCGCTAGCGGGAGGCCTTGGGACCCAGTACTTC. It encodes CSVEPLAGGLGTQYF.

This clonotype is labeled as medium-sized. This chain joins TRBV6-6 and TRBJ2-3; D may correspond to TRBD1 or TRBD2 (5 bases each). This CDR3 is 17 amino acids long. Per germline, CDR1 MNHNY and CDR2 SVGAGI (reference sequence). Trimming cost V 8 bases and J 1 base, with 22 bases left between them. The DNA for the CDR3 is TGTGCCAGCGTTTATGGGCCCGACCAGGGACGCACAGATACGCAGTATTTT. Its protein is CASVYGPDQGRTDTQYF.

Many counts were recorded for this clonotype. V gene TRBV7-2 combines with J gene TRBJ1-5; D is uncertain. The CDR3 is 15 residues long. V dropped 1 base and J dropped 0 bases, with 7 bases sitting between them. Germline CDR1 is SGHTA and CDR2 is FQGNSA. Here the CDR3 reads CASSLVPSSNQPQHF. The CDR3 region has the DNA TGTGCCAGCAGCTTAGTGCCTAGTAGCAATCAGCCCCAGCATTTT.

This clonotype has at least ten counts. The J gene is TRBJ2-3, the V gene TRBV14, with D perhaps TRBD1 or TRBD2 (5 bases each). CDR1 and CDR2 from the germline V gene are SGHDN and FVKESK. CDR3 length: 14 residues. The V end was cut by 6 bases, the J end by 0 bases, with 10 bases between. The CDR3 reads CASRPGASTDTQYF. The CDR3 DNA reads TGTGCCAGCAGGCCCGGGGCTAGCACAGATACGCAGTATTTT.

This clonotype was seen repeatedly, ten times or more. The chain's CDR3 is CAWRGGHTGVLHYTF. DNA of the CDR3: TGTGCCTGGAGAGGGGGGCATACAGGAGTCCTCCACTACACCTTC. This chain joins TRBV30 and TRBJ1-2; a weak D match, TRBD1 (6 bases). This CDR3 contains 15 residues. The germline gives CDR1 GTSNPN, CDR2 SVGIG (reference sequence). The V gene lost 3 bases and the J gene lost 10 bases, with 24 bases spanning the gap.